One sample yielded the 32 T cell receptor beta chains listed below, sequenced in a study of blood T cell repertoires in COVID-19. Measured with immunoSEQ multiplex PCR; TCRdb has only the in-frame clones, and not every one. The table lists 110,000 to 150,000 clones, approximately 80% of them singletons. The material sequenced was PBMCs or T cells enriched from blood (not recorded which). The receptor source for this set is a woman between 45 and 60 years old who had recovered from COVID-19.

V is TRBV7-7 and J is TRBJ2-6, with TRBD1 identical over 8 bases. The CDR3 totals 16 residues. Germline V CDR1 and CDR2: SSHAT, FNYEAQ (reference sequence). Unmatched junction bases numbered 7, after V lost 5 bases and J lost 4 bases. CDR3: CASSPGQGTGANVLTF. The DNA for the CDR3 is TGTGCCAGCAGCCCCGGACAGGGAACCGGGGCCAACGTCCTGACTTTC. The complete variable domain, with remaining parts taken from reference TRBV7-7 and TRBJ2-6, reads GAGVSQSPRYKVTKRGQDVTLRCDPISSHATLYWYQQALGQGPEFLTYFNYEAQPDKSGLPSDRFSAERPEGSISTLTIQRTEQRDSAMYRCASSPGQGTGANVLTFGAGSRLTVL.

This clone was observed once. The chain is built from TRBV28 and TRBJ1-4; D may be TRBD1 (6 bases). The length of the CDR3 is 13 residues. Germline CDR1 and CDR2: MDHEN and SYDVKM. V gave up 8 bases and J gave up 8 bases, with 15 bases separating them. CDR3 sequence reads: CASRPQGREKLFF. CDR3 in DNA: TGTGCCAGCCGTCCCCAGGGGAGAGAAAAACTGTTTTTT.

This clone was recorded once. The chain carries TRBV6-4 and TRBJ1-4; D unclear. V lost 5 bases, J lost 7 bases, and 11 bases lay in between. This CDR3 is built from 13 residues. Germline CDR1 is MRHNA and CDR2 is SNTAGT. The CDR3 DNA sequence: TGTGCCAGCAGTACAGAATACGGTGAAAAACTGTTTTTT. It yields the protein CASSTEYGEKLFF.

This clone was seen more than once but under ten times. The V and J genes are TRBV11-2 and TRBJ1-1; D is unresolved. Per the germline V gene, CDR1 is SGHAT and CDR2 is FQNNGV. V dropped 5 bases and J dropped 3 bases, with 10 bases sitting between them. The CDR3 sequence is 13 residues long. As DNA, the CDR3 is TGTGCCAGCAGCCCCGGGAGTCACACTGAAGCTTTCTTT. It is translated as CASSPGSHTEAFF.

The rearrangement joins TRBV28 to TRBJ2-1; possible D gene TRBD1, 5 bases. The CDR3 has 13 residues. In germline, CDR1 is MDHEN, CDR2 SYDVKM. The V gene lost 5 bases and the J gene lost 6 bases, with 11 bases spanning the gap. The chain's CDR3 is CASSATVINEQFF. CDR3 coding DNA: TGTGCCAGCAGTGCGACAGTAATCAATGAGCAGTTCTTC.

The chain is built from TRBV15 and TRBJ2-1; 7 bases map to TRBD2. J lost 3 bases, V lost 1 base, and 12 bases had no gene match. CDR1 is LNHNV and CDR2 is YYDKDF in the germline V gene (reference sequence). The CDR3 length is 18 residues. CDR3 in DNA: TGTGCCACCAGCAGAGGGGGGGTGTTAGCGGGCGTCTACAATGAGCAGTTCTTC. The encoded protein is CATSRGGVLAGVYNEQFF.

CDR3 DNA: TGCGCCAGCAGCCAGACCCAGGGCAACACTGAAGCTTTCTTT. Translated: CASSQTQGNTEAFF. The rearrangement joins TRBV4-1 to TRBJ1-1; a weak D match, TRBD1 (5 bases). CDR1 is MGHRA, CDR2 YSYEKL, per germline. Between the trimmed V and J ends, which lost 3 bases and 2 bases, there was a span of 10 bases. The CDR3 loop spans 14 amino acids.

V and J are TRBV7-9 and TRBJ1-4; 9 bases are a match to TRBD1. This CDR3 region has 15 residues. Germline values: CDR1 SEHNR, CDR2 FQNEAQ (reference sequence). With V trimmed by 3 bases and J by 10 bases, 9 bases remained unmatched. The CDR3 DNA follows: TGTGCCAGCAGCTTCCCGGGGGGACAGGGTGGAAAACTGTTTTTT. Residues: CASSFPGGQGGKLFF.

This sequence joins TRBV7-2 and TRBJ2-1; 11 nucleotides align to TRBD2. The CDR3 is 14 amino acids. V shed 3 bases, J shed 9 bases, and the junction held 4 bases outside the gene matches. Looked up from germline, CDR1 is SGHTA and CDR2 is FQGNSA. CDR3 protein: CASSFSGGAGEQFF. DNA of the CDR3: TGTGCCAGCAGCTTTAGCGGGGGGGCCGGTGAGCAGTTCTTC.

The rearrangement joins TRBV24-1 to TRBJ2-2; TRBD1 might be the D (7 bases). This CDR3 has 17 amino acids. Germline lookup yields CDR1 KGHDR and CDR2 SFDVKD. V was shortened by 3 bases and J by 2 bases, with 15 bases between the two germline ends. As DNA, the CDR3 is TGTGCCACCAGTGATCCGCGGGACAGAGATAACACCGGGGAGCTGTTTTTT. This codes for CATSDPRDRDNTGELFF.

The chain links TRBV11-1 to TRBJ2-3; D unresolved. The CDR3 totals 13 residues. Trimming shortened V by 2 bases and J by 1 base, and 4 bases separated the two germline ends. Germline values: CDR1 SGHAT, CDR2 FQDESV (reference sequence). Written as DNA, the CDR3 is TGTGCCAGCAGCTTATGGCGCACAGATACGCAGTATTTT. It codes for CASSLWRTDTQYF.

In its sample, this clone was seen once. The rearrangement links TRBV19 to TRBJ2-1; 10 bases fit TRBD1. Germline V lookup: CDR1 LNHDA, CDR2 SQIVND (reference sequence). This CDR3 spans 12 amino acids. The V gene end was trimmed by 8 bases and the J gene end by 8 bases; junction bases not matched to a gene: 3. The CDR3 spells CASGTGEDEQFF. The CDR3 nucleotides are TGTGCCAGTGGGACAGGGGAGGATGAGCAGTTCTTC.

The chain is built from TRBV5-5 and TRBJ1-5, with a possible D match to TRBD1 (5 bases). Between the trimmed V and J ends, which lost 4 bases and 0 bases, there was a span of 11 bases. Germline V CDR1 and CDR2: SGHKS, YYEKEE (reference sequence). The CDR3 is made up of 15 amino acids. As DNA, the CDR3 is TGTGCCAGCAGCCCTGAAGGGGATAGCAATCAGCCCCAGCATTTT. It codes for CASSPEGDSNQPQHF.

The chain recombines TRBV15 with TRBJ1-1; 7 nucleotides agree with TRBD1. CDR1 LNHNV and CDR2 YYDKDF come from the germline V gene (reference sequence). J lost 0 bases, V lost 1 base, and 8 bases had no gene match. The CDR3 length is 17 residues. CDR3 nucleotides: TGTGCCACCAGCAGAGCTGCAGGACAGGCTGTGAACACTGAAGCTTTCTTT. Translation: CATSRAAGQAVNTEAFF.

The J gene is TRBJ1-2, the V gene TRBV27; D remains unclear. CDR3 length: 13 amino acids. Germline CDR1 MNHEY, CDR2 SMNVEV (reference sequence). The V and J ends lost 7 bases and 0 bases respectively, with 9 bases between them. DNA for the CDR3: TGTGCCAGCAAGAGCAACTCTAACTATGGCTACACCTTC. Translated: CASKSNSNYGYTF.

The genes are TRBV10-1 and TRBJ2-5; TRBD1 might be the D (6 bases). The CDR3 extends over 15 amino acids. CDR1 and CDR2 (germline): WNHNN, SYGVQD (reference sequence). Trimming took off 1 base at V and 1 base at J, with 10 bases between the two ends. CDR3 amino acids: CASSEWKGVQETQYF. In DNA form, the CDR3 reads TGCGCCAGCAGTGAGTGGAAGGGGGTCCAAGAGACCCAGTACTTC.

J is TRBJ2-7 and V is TRBV7-8, with unresolved D. Per the germline V gene, CDR1 is SGHVS and CDR2 is FQNEAQ. CDR3 length: 16 residues. V was clipped by 5 bases and J by 3 bases, with 20 bases between them. This CDR3 is CASSSTRFEEDYEQYV. CDR3 DNA: TGTGCCAGCAGCAGCACAAGGTTCGAAGAGGACTACGAGCAGTACGTC.

The chain uses TRBV10-1 and TRBJ2-7; 14 nucleotides line up with TRBD2. This CDR3 has 15 residues. Germline trimming cut 5 bases from V and 5 bases from J; bases unmatched to any gene: 5. Germline V gene data show CDR1 as WNHNN and CDR2 as SYGVQD (reference sequence). The CDR3 nucleotides read TGCGCCAGCAGTCAAAGACTAGCGGGGGGGCACGAGCAGTACTTC. Translating gives CASSQRLAGGHEQYF.

V usage is TRBV27 and J usage is TRBJ1-1, with a weak D call TRBD1 (5 bases). Germline CDR1 reads MNHEY; CDR2 reads SMNVEV (reference sequence). The CDR3 extends over 13 amino acids. The V gene lost 4 bases and the J gene lost 5 bases, with 11 bases spanning the gap. DNA for the CDR3: TGTGCCAGCAGTTCGCAGGGAGGGACTGAAGCTTTCTTT. Protein sequence: CASSSQGGTEAFF.

With respect to this clone: Other DNA sequences from this sample encode an identical CDR3 as well. The J gene is TRBJ2-1, the V gene TRBV5-1; no firm D call. This CDR3 has 16 amino acids. Germline V CDR1 and CDR2: SGHRS, YFSETQ. Trimming pared 0 bases from V and 1 base from J, leaving 11 bases between. The CDR3 loop reads CASSLGQAPSYNEQFF. As DNA, the CDR3 is TGCGCCAGCAGCTTGGGGCAGGCGCCATCCTACAATGAGCAGTTCTTC.

The chain joins TRBV7-9 to TRBJ1-1; TRBD1 agrees at 7 bases. The junction had 14 bases not matched to a gene; V was cut back by 9 bases and J by 1 base. The CDR3 has 16 amino acids. Germline CDR1 is SEHNR and CDR2 is FQNEAQ (reference sequence). CDR3 in amino acids: CASTTGQIFTNTEAFF. In nucleotides, the CDR3 is TGTGCCAGTACGACGGGACAGATCTTTACGAACACTGAAGCTTTCTTT.

The chain links TRBV3-1 (or the pseudogene TRBV3-2) to TRBJ2-7, with 11 positions matching TRBD1. CDR1 is LGHDT, CDR2 YNNKEL, per germline (reference sequence). The CDR3 covers 13 residues. V dropped 7 bases and J dropped 2; count of bases not matched to a gene: 1. CDR3 sequence (DNA): TGTGCCAGCACGGGACAGGGGGCCTACGAGCAGTACTTC. Its protein product is CASTGQGAYEQYF.

The rearrangement uses TRBV6-5 and TRBJ2-7, with D possibly TRBD2 on 6 matching bases. CDR3 length: 14 residues. The V end was cut by 7 bases, the J end by 2 bases, with 15 bases between. CDR1 and CDR2 (germline): MNHEY, SVGAGI. The DNA for the CDR3 is TGTGCCAGCAAGTTCCTCGGGAGAACCTACGAGCAGTACTTC. Translating gives CASKFLGRTYEQYF.

This clone has only one observation. The chain couples TRBV19 to TRBJ1-4, with D unclear. Germline CDR1 and CDR2: LNHDA and SQIVND (reference sequence). The V end lost 6 bases, the J end lost 4 bases, and 6 bases lay between the germline ends. The length of the CDR3 is 12 residues. Written as DNA, the CDR3 is TGTGCCAGTAGCCGAGTTAATGAAAAACTGTTTTTT. It specifies CASSRVNEKLFF.

The chain joins TRBV11-1 to TRBJ1-6; possibly TRBD1 for D (6 bases). From germline, CDR1 is SGHAT and CDR2 FQDESV (reference sequence). The CDR3 is 14 residues long. The V end lost 6 bases, the J end lost 10 bases, and 16 bases lay between the germline ends. This CDR3 is CASSTTGSASPLHF. CDR3 bases: TGTGCCAGCAGTACAACAGGGTCGGCGTCACCCCTCCACTTT.

The chain joins TRBV28 to TRBJ1-4; a possible D gene is TRBD1 (6 bases). From germline, CDR1 is MDHEN and CDR2 SYDVKM. The germline V and J ends were trimmed by 5 bases and 8 bases, with 18 bases remaining between them. The CDR3 totals 15 residues. CDR3 region: CASSALQGIGEKLFF. CDR3 in DNA: TGTGCCAGCAGTGCTTTACAGGGTATAGGGGAAAAACTGTTTTTT. Complete variable domain (other parts from reference TRBV28 and TRBJ1-4): DVKVTQSSRYLVKRTGEKVFLECVQDMDHENMFWYRQDPGLGLRLIYFSYDVKMKEKGDIPEGYSVSREKKERFSLILESASTNQTSMYLCASSALQGIGEKLFFGSGTQLSVL.

In this sample, this clone turned up a few times. The V and J genes are TRBV15 and TRBJ2-3, with a possible D match to TRBD1 (6 bases). CDR1 is LNHNV and CDR2 is YYDKDF in the germline V gene (reference sequence). The CDR3 extends over 15 amino acids. The V gene lost 0 bases and the J gene lost 0 bases, with 7 bases spanning the gap. The CDR3 sequence: CATSREGASTDTQYF. CDR3 sequence (DNA): TGTGCCACCAGCAGAGAGGGGGCTAGCACAGATACGCAGTATTTT.

V usage is TRBV19 and J usage is TRBJ1-4; D is ambiguous. The germline gives CDR1 LNHDA, CDR2 SQIVND (reference sequence). This CDR3 is built from 15 residues. V lost 3 bases, J lost 3 bases, and 11 bases lay in between. CDR3 amino acids: CASSILIQPNEKLFF. The DNA of the CDR3 is TGTGCCAGTAGTATTTTGATACAGCCTAATGAAAAACTGTTTTTT.

Note on this clone: The identical CDR3 is also encoded by other nucleotide sequences in the sample. CDR3 DNA sequence: TGTGCCAGCAGCTTGGGAGCGGGGCTCCAAGAGACCCAGTACTTC. Protein sequence: CASSLGAGLQETQYF. The genes are TRBV7-3 and TRBJ2-5; 7 nucleotides match TRBD2. With 3 bases clipped from V and 1 base from J, the junction kept 5 bases outside the gene matches. CDR3 length: 15 residues. CDR1 is SGHTA and CDR2 is FQGTGA in the germline V gene.

This chain joins TRBV2 and TRBJ1-6; D is ambiguous. The CDR3 totals 13 residues. V shed 7 bases and J shed 13 bases, with 17 bases lying between them. The germline V gene has CDR1 SNHLY and CDR2 FYNNEI. CDR3 in amino acids: CASTPGRLIPLHF. The CDR3 DNA follows: TGTGCCAGCACGCCAGGTCGTTTAATCCCCCTCCACTTT.

This rearrangement joins TRBV5-1 to TRBJ2-3; TRBD1 matches 12 bases. With V trimmed by 3 bases and J by 9 bases, 8 bases remained unmatched. The germline CDR1 and CDR2 sequences are SGHRS and YFSETQ. The CDR3 has 15 amino acids. The CDR3 region has the DNA TGCGCCAGCAGCTCCGGGACAGGGGGCGGGGGAACGCAGTATTTT. Translating gives CASSSGTGGGGTQYF.

The chain carries TRBV19 and TRBJ2-7, with 7 bases matching TRBD1. Unmatched junction bases numbered 10, after V lost 4 bases and J lost 1 base. From germline, CDR1 is LNHDA and CDR2 SQIVND (reference sequence). The CDR3 extends over 16 amino acids. The CDR3 loop reads CASSSLPGQTSYEQYF. The CDR3 DNA reads TGTGCCAGTAGTAGTCTGCCGGGACAGACTTCCTACGAGCAGTACTTC.